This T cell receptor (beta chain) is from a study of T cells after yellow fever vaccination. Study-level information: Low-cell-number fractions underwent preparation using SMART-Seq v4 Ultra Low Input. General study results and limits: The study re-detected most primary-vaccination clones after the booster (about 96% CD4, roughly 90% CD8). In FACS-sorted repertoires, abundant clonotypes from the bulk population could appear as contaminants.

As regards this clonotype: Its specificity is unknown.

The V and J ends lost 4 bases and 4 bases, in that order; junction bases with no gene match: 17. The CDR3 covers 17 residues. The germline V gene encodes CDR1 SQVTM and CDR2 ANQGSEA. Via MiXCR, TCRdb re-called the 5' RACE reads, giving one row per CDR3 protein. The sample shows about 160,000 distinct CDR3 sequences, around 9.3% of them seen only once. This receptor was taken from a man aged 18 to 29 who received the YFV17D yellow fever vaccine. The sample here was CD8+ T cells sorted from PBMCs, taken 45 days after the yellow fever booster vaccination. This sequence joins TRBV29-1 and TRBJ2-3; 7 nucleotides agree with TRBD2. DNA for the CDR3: TGCAGCGTTGGTAGGGAGGGGTCGATAAGAAAGCCAGATACGCAGTATTTT. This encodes CSVGREGSIRKPDTQYF.